The 2 T cell receptor beta chains listed next were all sequenced from one sample in a study of cytomegalovirus exposure and HLA in healthy donors. PCR used 60 Vbeta primers and 13 Jbeta primers. Libraries were prepared by immunoSEQ multiplex PCR; TCRdb keeps only in-frame clonotypes and omits some of them. The repertoire has 85,000 to 120,000 clones, 80% to 90% of them found once; the top ten carry more than 1.5%. The sequenced sample consisted of PBMCs. These receptors were taken from a man over 45 in good health and CMV-seronegative.

The rearrangement links TRBV5-1 to TRBJ1-5, with 9 bases that match TRBD1. The CDR3 is 21 residues long. V lost 0 bases and J lost 4; bases outside the gene matches: 20. CDR1 SGHRS and CDR2 YFSETQ come from the germline V gene. The CDR3 nucleotides read TGCGCCAGCAGCTTGGAGAAGCCCCGGGACAGGGAAGTCGTATGGAATCAGCCCCAGCATTTT. Protein sequence: CASSLEKPRDREVVWNQPQHF.

Of note for this clone: A junction boundary mismatches the germline segment, possibly from a read error. V and J are TRBV2 and TRBJ1-2; 7 bases match TRBD1. From germline, CDR1 is SNHLY and CDR2 FYNNEI. CDR3 length: 14 amino acids. CDR3 coding DNA: TGTGCCAGCACCAAAGGGAGGACAGGTCTAGATCTTCCCTTC. This translates into CASTKGRTGLDLPF.